This entry lists 26 T cell receptor beta chains sequenced from one sample in a study of blood T cell repertoires in COVID-19. Clones were read by immunoSEQ multiplex PCR, and TCRdb kept only the in-frame ones, dropping some. The sample records some 130,000 clones, 80% to 90% being singletons. Sequenced material: PBMCs or T cells enriched from blood (not recorded which). The receptors stem from a man aged 45-65 years who had recovered from COVID-19.

This chain joins TRBV21-1 and TRBJ1-2; the D call in the table, TRBD1, was not verified against the DNA. TRBV21-1 counts as a pseudogene. The CDR3 is 17 residues long. The CDR3 protein is CASSKDRDPHRNYGYTF. The CDR3, as DNA: TGTGCCAGCAGCAAAGACAGAGACCCTCACCGCAACTATGGCTACACCTTC.

This chain connects TRBV7-9 to TRBJ1-1; 7 nucleotides agree with TRBD1. Germline loops: CDR1 SEHNR, CDR2 FQNEAQ (reference sequence). V was clipped by 5 bases and J by 0 bases; unmatched bases: 3. The CDR3 loop spans 14 amino acids. The CDR3 coding sequence is TGTGCCAGCAGCCAGACAGGGATGAACACTGAAGCTTTCTTT. Translated, it gives CASSQTGMNTEAFF.

The chain combines TRBV27 with TRBJ1-2; D not certain. Germline V lookup: CDR1 MNHEY, CDR2 SMNVEV (reference sequence). V lost 3 bases, J lost 4 bases, and 18 bases lay in between. The CDR3 spans 16 residues. The CDR3 DNA is TGTGCCAGCAGTTTTGGTCCCGGGTCCGGGGTCTATGGCTACACCTTC. Amino acids: CASSFGPGSGVYGYTF.

The rearrangement joins TRBV6-6 to TRBJ1-2, with TRBD1 identical over 8 bases. The V gene end was trimmed by 6 bases and the J gene end by 5 bases; junction bases not matched to a gene: 26. The CDR3 length is 20 residues. Germline assignment: CDR1 MNHNY and CDR2 SVGAGI (reference sequence). The CDR3 nucleotides read TGTGCCAGCAGCCGACCCTCGACAGGGGCCCTTTCAAAATCCCTGTATGGCTACACCTTC. Amino acids: CASSRPSTGALSKSLYGYTF.

This chain joins TRBV6-4 and TRBJ2-3; TRBD1 aligns across 9 bases. V was clipped by 0 bases and J by 5 bases; unmatched bases: 3. The length of the CDR3 is 15 residues. Germline V gene lookup returns CDR1 MRHNA and CDR2 SNTAGT. The CDR3 region is CASSDSPGQGDTQYF. The DNA of the CDR3 is TGTGCCAGCAGTGACTCTCCGGGACAGGGAGATACGCAGTATTTT.

This sequence joins TRBV4-3 and TRBJ2-2; a weak D match, TRBD1 (5 bases). There are 17 residues in the CDR3. V was trimmed by 5 bases and J by 1 base, leaving 17 bases between them. Germline V gene lookup returns CDR1 LGHNA and CDR2 YSLEER. CDR3 amino acids: CASSKRTDSQNTGELFF. CDR3 coding DNA: TGCGCCAGCAGCAAAAGGACCGACAGCCAGAACACCGGGGAGCTGTTTTTT.

The V call is TRBV5-1, the J call TRBJ2-7, with 10 bases aligning to TRBD1. This CDR3 has 13 residues. Germline V gives CDR1 SGHRS, CDR2 YFSETQ. The J segment lost 6 bases and the V segment lost 3 bases, leaving 3 bases of the junction unmatched. In DNA, the CDR3 is TGCGCCAGCAGCTGGGACAGGGGAGGCGAGCAGTACTTC. Amino acids: CASSWDRGGEQYF.

V is TRBV5-1 and J is TRBJ2-1, with D tentatively TRBD2 (5 bases). Germline CDR1 SGHRS, CDR2 YFSETQ. V dropped 0 bases and J dropped 4 bases, with 11 bases sitting between them. The CDR3 is 15 amino acids. In DNA, the CDR3 is TGCGCCAGCAGCTTGGCGCGCGGGCCGTACAATGAGCAGTTCTTC. Translation: CASSLARGPYNEQFF.

The J gene is TRBJ1-6, the V gene TRBV5-8, with 8 positions matching TRBD1. Germline loops: CDR1 SGHTS, CDR2 YDEGEE. V shed 9 bases, J shed 4 bases, and the junction held 6 bases outside the gene matches. The CDR3 runs to 14 residues. The CDR3 loop is CATAGTGYNSPLHF. CDR3 bases: TGTGCCACCGCCGGGACAGGATATAATTCACCCCTCCACTTT.

V gene TRBV5-1 combines with J gene TRBJ2-7; TRBD2 is a possible D gene (5 bases). V was clipped by 0 bases and J by 0 bases, with 7 bases between them. The CDR3 is made up of 14 amino acids. The germline V gene encodes CDR1 SGHRS and CDR2 YFSETQ. CDR3 sequence: CASSLDGSSYEQYF. CDR3 bases: TGCGCCAGCAGCTTGGATGGGAGCTCCTACGAGCAGTACTTC.

This rearrangement joins TRBV2 to TRBJ2-2; 7 nucleotides line up with TRBD1. Germline assignment: CDR1 SNHLY and CDR2 FYNNEI. Trimming cost V 2 bases and J 4 bases; bases outside gene matches: 4. This CDR3 is 15 amino acids long. The CDR3 spells CASSERDRATGELFF. The DNA of the CDR3 is TGTGCCAGCAGTGAACGGGACAGAGCCACCGGGGAGCTGTTTTTT.

The gene calls are TRBV6-2 or TRBV6-3 and TRBJ2-1, with 13 bases that match TRBD2. The CDR3 runs to 15 residues. The V and J ends lost 6 bases and 9 bases, in that order; junction bases with no gene match: 8. Per the germline V gene, CDR1 is MNHEY and CDR2 is SVGEGT. CDR3 coding DNA: TGTGCCAGCAGCCTACTAGCGGGGGGGCTTAGTGAGCAGTTCTTC. Its translation is CASSLLAGGLSEQFF.

This clone was observed a single time. The chain combines TRBV4-1 with TRBJ1-5; 10 nucleotides match TRBD1. The CDR3 totals 16 residues. Trimming removed 3 bases from V and 1 base from J; junction bases left unmatched: 3. The germline gives CDR1 MGHRA, CDR2 YSYEKL. The CDR3 reads CASSQGQGPSNQPQHF. In nucleotides, the CDR3 is TGCGCCAGCAGCCAGGGACAGGGGCCGAGCAATCAGCCCCAGCATTTT.

The chain couples TRBV5-6 to TRBJ1-1; unclear D gene. The V gene's germline CDR1 is SGHDT and CDR2 YYEEEE. V gave up 3 bases and J gave up 12 bases, with 18 bases separating them. The CDR3 is made up of 13 amino acids. The DNA for the CDR3 is TGTGCCAGCAGCTCCGATCGGAGACTCCCGACTTTCTTT. Protein: CASSSDRRLPTFF.

V gene TRBV6-2 or TRBV6-3 combines with J gene TRBJ2-2, with TRBD2 identical over 9 bases. Germline loops: CDR1 MNHEY, CDR2 SVGEGT. The CDR3 spans 14 residues. V shed 4 bases, J shed 4 bases, and the junction held 1 base outside the gene matches. This chain's CDR3 is CASSLAGVTGELFF. CDR3 coding DNA: TGTGCCAGCAGTTTAGCGGGAGTCACCGGGGAGCTGTTTTTT.

This clone has only one observation. The gene calls are TRBV21-1 and TRBJ1-2; TRBD1, the table's D call, was not compared with the DNA. TRBV21-1 is a listed pseudogene. The CDR3 length is 13 residues. The CDR3 nucleotides read TGTGCCAGCAGCAAAGTTGACAATTCCGGCTACACCTTC. It yields the protein CASSKVDNSGYTF.

The chain carries TRBV5-5 and TRBJ1-6; 9 nucleotides line up with TRBD1. Germline CDR1 is SGHKS and CDR2 is YYEKEE (reference sequence). This CDR3 has 17 residues. V gave up 0 bases and J gave up 6 bases; unmatched junction bases: 7. CDR3 in DNA: TGTGCCAGCAGCTTGGCCGGGACAGGGAGACTTAATTCACCCCTCCACTTT. Translating it yields CASSLAGTGRLNSPLHF.

This clone was observed a few times. The rearrangement links TRBV2 to TRBJ1-1; D gene unclear. V dropped 3 bases and J dropped 3 bases, with 8 bases sitting between them. The CDR3 spans 13 residues. Looked up from germline, CDR1 is SNHLY and CDR2 is FYNNEI. The CDR3 protein is CASSDEQYTEAFF. Written as DNA, the CDR3 is TGTGCCAGCAGTGATGAACAGTACACTGAAGCTTTCTTT.

The chain joins TRBV28 to TRBJ1-1; perhaps TRBD1 as D (5 bases). CDR1 and CDR2 from the germline V gene are MDHEN and SYDVKM. This CDR3 is 15 amino acids long. The V gene lost 4 bases and the J gene lost 4 bases, with 16 bases spanning the gap. The CDR3 DNA sequence: TGTGCCAGCAGTTCAGGAGGCGGCGGGGCCACTGAAGCTTTCTTT. It translates to CASSSGGGGATEAFF.

V gene TRBV4-1 combines with J gene TRBJ1-5; 8 bases align to TRBD1. V shed 6 bases, J shed 6 bases, and the junction held 7 bases outside the gene matches. The CDR3 consists of 14 residues. CDR1 is MGHRA and CDR2 is YSYEKL in the germline V gene. The chain's CDR3 is CASRGQGAGQPQHF. The CDR3 DNA follows: TGCGCCAGCAGAGGTCAGGGGGCCGGTCAGCCCCAGCATTTT.

This chain links TRBV4-2 with TRBJ2-1; unclear D gene. The CDR3 has 13 residues. Germline CDR1 and CDR2: LGHNA and YNFKEQ. Trimming pared 0 bases from V and 13 bases from J, leaving 13 bases between. CDR3 DNA: TGTGCCAGCAGCCAAGAGAGCGCGACCAAACAGTTCTTC. Translated: CASSQESATKQFF.

This rearrangement joins TRBV7-3 to TRBJ2-5; a possible D gene is TRBD1 (5 bases). Germline V gene sequence: CDR1 SGHTA, CDR2 FQGTGA. V was shortened by 2 bases and J by 4 bases, with 8 bases between the two germline ends. CDR3 length equals 13 residues. As DNA, the CDR3 is TGTGCCAGCAGCTTACTGCAGGGAGAGACCCAGTACTTC. It translates to CASSLLQGETQYF.

CDR3 residues: CASSLNRANYGYTF. The CDR3 region has the DNA TGTGCCAGCAGCTTAAACAGGGCTAACTATGGCTACACCTTC. The chain links TRBV7-2 to TRBJ1-2, with a tentative D call TRBD1 (6 bases). Trimming took 2 bases from V and 0 from J, leaving 7 bases between them. Per the germline V gene, CDR1 is SGHTA and CDR2 is FQGNSA. CDR3 length: 14 residues.

The chain has TRBV7-9 and TRBJ1-6, with TRBD1 matching over 10 bases. The V and J ends lost 2 bases and 6 bases, in that order; junction bases with no gene match: 4. CDR3 size: 16 residues. Germline CDR1 reads SEHNR; CDR2 reads FQNEAQ (reference sequence). The CDR3 DNA sequence: TGTGCCAGCAGCTTACGACAGGGGGCGAGTAATTCACCCCTCCACTTT. Protein sequence: CASSLRQGASNSPLHF.

V gene TRBV24-1 combines with J gene TRBJ2-4, with 10 bases that match TRBD1. V gave up 4 bases and J gave up 6 bases; unmatched junction bases: 8. This CDR3 region has 16 residues. The germline CDR1 and CDR2 sequences are KGHDR and SFDVKD. The DNA of the CDR3 is TGTGCCACCAGTGACTCGGGACAGGGGTTGAGAAACATTCAGTACTTC. Its protein is CATSDSGQGLRNIQYF.

Regarding this clone: The sample carries other DNA sequences with the same CDR3. The chain joins TRBV28 to TRBJ1-5; 10 bases fit TRBD1. J gave up 6 bases and V 6 bases, and 2 bases lay outside the gene matches. Germline V gene sequence: CDR1 MDHEN, CDR2 SYDVKM. The CDR3 runs 13 residues. The CDR3 coding sequence is TGTGCCAGCAGGTGGACAGGGGGTCAGCCCCAGCATTTT. This sequence encodes CASRWTGGQPQHF.